This TCR beta chain was captured by sequencing in a study of monozygotic twins with inflammatory bowel disease. CDR3 length: 15 amino acids. Germline lookup yields CDR1 SGHRS and CDR2 YFSETQ. Per individual sample, eight separate reactions were used to make cDNA. Using the 5' RACE reads, TCRdb records one entry per CDR3 protein without DNA. The sample has about 380,000 distinct CDR3 sequences. The rearrangement links TRBV5-1 to TRBJ2-1; without DNA, the TCRdb call of TRBD2 cannot be checked. This sequence originates from a human donor with ulcerative colitis or Crohn's disease, or a healthy co-twin of an affected twin (not recorded which). Sequencing was performed on blood. The CDR3 loop is CASSFSPGGRDEQFF.